This T cell receptor (beta chain) originates from a study of metastatic and nonmetastatic thyroid tumors. Using MiXCR, TCRdb re-called clones from the PCR reads. The repertoire has approximately 6,100 clones, 25% to 30% of them found once; the top ten carry less than 60%. Each patient came to thyroid surgery without any prior treatment (of any kind). The CDR3 loop spans 13 amino acids. The V gene's germline CDR1 is SGDLS and CDR2 YYNGEE. The V end was cut by 4 bases, the J end by 4 bases, with 11 bases between. The sequence was obtained from a female donor with papillary thyroid cancer or a benign thyroid nodule (not recorded which). Some clones in this sample may be carry-over from other donors' samples. The chain is built from TRBV9 and TRBJ1-2; no definite D call. The material sequenced was adjacent normal tissue. Written as DNA, the CDR3 is TGTGCCAGCAGCCCTGCGGACGGCTATGGCTACACCTTC. Protein product: CASSPADGYGYTF.